These 30 T cell receptor beta chains were all obtained from the same sample, sequenced in a study of T cells in women clearing cervical HPV infection (dated by TCRdb to between 2017 and 2018). The method behind the library was the immunoSEQ multiplex PCR assay. In TCRdb, the immuneACCESS table is reduced to in-frame sequences with V and J assigned. These tables do not hold every clone; where another copy was compared, an unresolved V gene accounts for under half, and the others remain unexplained. This sample's listing comprises fewer than 35,000 clones. The top ten clones comprise about 4.6% of the sample. The sample consisted of blood buffy coat. These receptors were obtained from a woman aged 18 to 75 with a cervical HPV16 infection that either progressed to CIN3+ or cleared (not recorded which).

Concerning this clone: The DNA ends 3 residues before the CDR3 does, and the rest of the CDR3 is filled in from the germline J gene. The chain couples TRBV7-2 to TRBJ2-7; TRBD1 aligns across 9 bases. Per germline, CDR1 SGHTA and CDR2 FQGNSA. This CDR3 has 15 amino acids. V lost 6 bases to trimming and J lost 2 bases; unmatched junction nucleotides: 8. CDR3 bases read: TGTGCCAGCAGTAGAACCCGGGACAGGGCCTACGAG. It is translated as CASSRTRDRAYE. The entire CDR3 sequence reads CASSRTRDRAYEQYF.

Worth noting for this clone: The DNA ends 3 residues before the CDR3 does, and the rest of the CDR3 is filled in from the germline J gene. The V and J genes are TRBV7-9 and TRBJ2-1, with D maybe TRBD2 (5 bases). V was trimmed by 2 bases and J by 1 base, leaving 9 bases between them. Per germline, CDR1 SEHNR and CDR2 FQNEAQ (reference sequence). The length of the CDR3 is 15 residues. The part of the CDR3 DNA that was read is TGTGCCAGCAGCTTAACGGGGTCATCCTACAATGAG. The encoded protein is CASSLTGSSYNE. The CDR3, in full, reads CASSLTGSSYNEQFF.

Of note for this clone: The read terminates 3 residues ahead of where the CDR3 ends, so the germline J gene completes it. The V gene is TRBV20-1, the J gene TRBJ2-2, with D possibly being TRBD1 (5 bases). Trimming pared 1 base from V and 4 bases from J, leaving 7 bases between. The CDR3 length is 13 residues. Germline-derived CDR1 and CDR2 are DFQATT and SNEGSKA (reference sequence). Here the CDR3 reads CSARATVTGELFF. Partial CDR3 DNA: TGCAGTGCTAGAGCGACAGTCACCGGGGAG.

Of note for this clone: The read ends 3 residues early relative to the CDR3; the germline J gene fills the gap. The rearrangement links TRBV7-9 to TRBJ1-2; D remains ambiguous. Per the germline V gene, CDR1 is SEHNR and CDR2 is FQNEAQ (reference sequence). The CDR3 covers 13 residues. V lost 5 bases to trimming and J lost 2 bases, with 9 bases between them. The part of the CDR3 DNA that was read is TGTGCCAGCAGCCCGACCGGGAACTATGGC. Its protein is CASSPTGNYG. The full CDR3 sequence reads CASSPTGNYGYTF.

With regard to this clone: Read sequence stops 3 residues before the CDR3 end, and the germline J gene provides the missing end. The rearrangement uses TRBV28 and TRBJ2-1, with 9 bases fitting TRBD1. This CDR3 has 18 residues. Germline assignment: CDR1 MDHEN and CDR2 SYDVKM. V shed 4 bases and J 2 bases; nucleotides not matched to a gene: 12. The part of the CDR3 DNA that was read is TGTGCCAGCAGTTCAGGGGTTGGTGGGACAGGGACCTACAATGAG. Translating gives CASSSGVGGTGTYNE. The whole CDR3 is CASSSGVGGTGTYNEQFF.

Regarding this clone: Read sequence stops 3 residues before the CDR3 end, and the germline J gene provides the missing end. The chain recombines TRBV20-1 with TRBJ1-5; D is unresolved. Germline CDR1 reads DFQATT; CDR2 reads SNEGSKA (reference sequence). The CDR3 loop spans 14 amino acids. The ends were cut back, 3 bases at V and 0 bases at J, with 9 bases in the middle. The CDR3 sequence: CSASSLYSNQPQHF. The part of the CDR3 DNA that was read is TGCAGTGCTAGTTCGCTATATAGCAATCAGCCC.

With regard to this clone: With the read ending 3 residues before the CDR3 end, the germline J gene is used to fill in that end. The rearrangement links TRBV2 to TRBJ1-2; D is uncertain. Germline-derived CDR1 and CDR2 are SNHLY and FYNNEI. The CDR3 extends over 14 amino acids. Partial CDR3 DNA: TGTGCCAGCAGTGTTGGACTCCGCACAGATACC. This sequence encodes CASSVGLRTDT. The whole CDR3 region reads CASSVGLRTDTYTF.

The sequenced CDR3 bases are TGTGCCAGCAGCTTACGAGCGTACAATGAG. This sequence encodes CASSLRAYNE. In full, the CDR3 is CASSLRAYNEQFF. This chain uses TRBV11-2 with TRBJ2-1; no firm D call. Read coverage stops 3 residues before the CDR3 terminus; the germline J gene supplies the remainder. V was pared by 2 bases and J by 4 bases, with 6 bases between. This CDR3 has 13 residues. Germline-derived CDR1 and CDR2 are SGHAT and FQNNGV.

As regards this clone: The CDR3 end lies 3 residues beyond the end of the read and is filled in from the germline J gene. The chain joins TRBV12-3 or TRBV12-4 to TRBJ2-1; D is perhaps TRBD1 (5 bases). V was shortened by 6 bases and J by 7 bases, with 19 bases between the two germline ends. The CDR3 runs 15 residues. The covered CDR3 bases are TGTGCCAGCAGCCCCGGACAAGGGGTGTTGAATGAG. It yields the protein CASSPGQGVLNE. In full, the CDR3 is CASSPGQGVLNEQFF.

Comments on this clone: The read gets to within 3 residues of the CDR3 end, and the germline J gene fills in the rest. V is TRBV19 and J is TRBJ1-1; TRBD1 matches 7 bases. The V segment lost 7 bases and the J segment 4 bases; nucleotides outside the gene matches: 6. The CDR3 length is 13 residues. Germline V gene sequence: CDR1 LNHDA, CDR2 SQIVND (reference sequence). CDR3 protein: CASTDRVGTEAFF. The DNA read from the CDR3 is TGTGCCAGTACCGACAGGGTGGGCACTGAA. Together with reference TRBV19 and TRBJ1-1, the CDR3 gives the full variable domain: DGGITQSPKYLFRKEGQNVTLSCEQNLNHDAMYWYRQDPGQGLRLIYYSQIVNDFQKGDIAEGYSVSREKKESFPLTVTSAQKNPTAFYLCASTDRVGTEAFFGQGTRLTVV.

This clone is medium-sized (0.01 to 0.1%) by frequency. The sequenced fragment ends 3 residues before the CDR3 boundary, so the rest is inferred from the germline J gene. This chain uses TRBV19 with TRBJ2-3, with 7 bases aligning to TRBD1. CDR1 is LNHDA and CDR2 is SQIVND in the germline V gene (reference sequence). CDR3 length: 16 residues. V trimming: 4 bases; J trimming: 0 bases; junction bases outside the gene matches: 7. The CDR3 here is CASSRPGTESTDTQYF. The covered CDR3 bases are TGTGCCAGTAGTAGACCCGGGACAGAGAGCACAGATACG.

A remark on this clone: The missing CDR3 end, 3 residues past where the read stops, is filled in from the germline J gene. The J gene is TRBJ2-5, the V gene TRBV20-1, with D possibly being TRBD1 (5 bases). The germline gives CDR1 DFQATT, CDR2 SNEGSKA (reference sequence). The germline V and J ends were trimmed by 1 base and 2 bases, with 14 bases remaining between them. The CDR3 extends over 15 amino acids. The CDR3 bases that were read are TGCAGTGCTAGAGCCCGTGGGGCTTTTCAAGAGACC. Its protein product is CSARARGAFQET. The whole CDR3 sequence reads CSARARGAFQETQYF.

On this clone itself: The read terminates 3 residues before the CDR3 end, so the remaining end is supplied by the germline J gene. The chain has TRBV5-1 and TRBJ2-1; TRBD1 aligns across 8 bases. Trimming removed 0 bases from V and 4 bases from J; junction bases left unmatched: 0. Germline lookup yields CDR1 SGHRS and CDR2 YFSETQ. The CDR3 spans 14 residues. CDR3 amino acids: CASSLGQGYNEQFF. CDR3 bases read: TGCGCCAGCAGCTTGGGACAGGGGTACAATGAG.

Note on this clone: The missing CDR3 end, 3 residues past where the read stops, is filled in from the germline J gene. The rearrangement uses TRBV5-6 and TRBJ2-3; TRBD1 agrees at 8 bases. CDR1 is SGHDT and CDR2 is YYEEEE in the germline V gene. This CDR3 is built from 14 residues. CDR3 DNA (partial): TGTGCCAGCAGGCCAGGACAGGGCGCTCAGACG. Translated, it gives CASRPGQGAQT. The CDR3 reads in full as CASRPGQGAQTQYF.

With respect to this clone: Distinct nucleotide sequences in the sample also encode this CDR3. The CDR3 DNA, read in part, is TGTGCCAGTAGTGGGGGACAGGGCGGGTATGGT. Protein product: CASSGGQGGYG. From start to end, the CDR3 is CASSGGQGGYGQYF. V and J are TRBV19 and TRBJ2-4; 9 bases align to TRBD1. With the read ending 3 residues before the CDR3 end, the germline J gene is used to fill in that end. Per the germline V gene, CDR1 is LNHDA and CDR2 is SQIVND (reference sequence). The CDR3 runs 14 residues.

Incomplete CDR3 DNA: TGCAGCGCTAGACCGGGGGGCATTAACACTGAA. Encoded protein: CSARPGGINTE. The whole CDR3 is CSARPGGINTEAFF. The rearrangement links TRBV29-1 to TRBJ1-1, with D possibly TRBD1 on 6 matching bases. The CDR3 goes on 3 residues after the read ends, and that part is filled in from the germline J gene. CDR1 and CDR2 from the germline V gene are SQVTM and ANQGSEA. The V and J ends lost 7 bases and 2 bases respectively, with 17 bases between them. This CDR3 is 14 amino acids long.

Regarding this clone: Read data end 3 residues before the CDR3 end; the end is taken from the germline J gene. The chain joins TRBV15 to TRBJ1-5, with 7 bases aligning to TRBD1. The CDR3 runs to 15 residues. Germline lookup yields CDR1 LNHNV and CDR2 YYDKDF (reference sequence). J lost 4 bases, V lost 5 bases, and 8 bases had no gene match. CDR3 DNA (partial): TGTGCCACCAGCCGACCGACAGGGCGGAATCAGCCC. Its protein product is CATSRPTGRNQP. From start to end, the CDR3 is CATSRPTGRNQPQHF. Drawing the rest from reference TRBV15 and TRBJ1-5, the complete variable domain is DAMVIQNPRYQVTQFGKPVTLSCSQTLNHNVMYWYQQKSSQAPKLLFHYYDKDFNNEADTPDNFQSRRPNTSFCFLDIRSPGLGDTAMYLCATSRPTGRNQPQHFGDGTRLSIL.

To note about this clone: The read halts 3 residues ahead of the CDR3 end, with the missing end drawn from the germline J gene. The rearrangement links TRBV12-3 or TRBV12-4 to TRBJ2-5; possible D gene TRBD1, 8 bases. This CDR3 region has 13 residues. Between the trimmed V and J ends, which lost 5 bases and 3 bases, there was a span of 10 bases. CDR3 DNA, as far as it was read: TGTGCCAGCAGTACAGGGGGGGAAGAGACC. Its protein product is CASSTGGEET. The complete CDR3 sequence is CASSTGGEETQYF.

A word on this clone: Coverage ceases 3 residues before the CDR3 finishes, and the germline J gene fills in the end. This sequence joins TRBV6-1 and TRBJ1-5; no reliable D call. The V end lost 3 bases, the J end lost 7 bases, and 13 bases lay between the germline ends. The CDR3 has 14 amino acids. Germline V gene data show CDR1 as MNHNS and CDR2 as SASEGT. The sequenced part of the CDR3 DNA is TGTGCCAGCAGTGAGAGTGCTGCAGAGCAGCCC. Translating it yields CASSESAAEQP. The entire CDR3 protein reads CASSESAAEQPQHF.

A note on this clone: The CDR3 extends 3 residues past the end of the read, so its final part is completed from the germline J gene. The V and J genes are TRBV19 and TRBJ2-1, with D possibly being TRBD2 (5 bases). Trimming removed 0 bases at V and 9 bases at J, with 18 bases between. The CDR3 is 16 amino acids. Germline loops: CDR1 LNHDA, CDR2 SQIVND (reference sequence). The chain's CDR3 is CASSIDKDWALVEQFF. The sequenced CDR3 bases are TGTGCCAGTAGTATAGACAAGGACTGGGCTCTTGTTGAG.

Details on this clone: The read ends 3 residues shy of where the CDR3 ends; the end is completed using the germline J gene. This chain joins TRBV6-2 or TRBV6-3 and TRBJ1-6; D is perhaps TRBD1 (5 bases). This CDR3 comprises 14 residues. The V end was cut by 7 bases, the J end by 7 bases, with 14 bases between. Looked up from germline, CDR1 is MNHEY and CDR2 is SVGEGT. CDR3 DNA, as far as it was read: TGTGCCAGCACCCGACAGTGGAGGAATTCACCC. Translation: CASTRQWRNSP. The entire CDR3 reads CASTRQWRNSPLHF.

About this clone itself: The read ends 3 residues before the CDR3 terminus; that terminus is restored from the germline J gene. V usage is TRBV19 and J usage is TRBJ1-4; TRBD1 aligns across 10 bases. The ends lost 5 bases at V and 6 bases at J; junction bases unmatched: 9. CDR3 length: 16 residues. Germline V gene data show CDR1 as LNHDA and CDR2 as SQIVND (reference sequence). The part of the CDR3 DNA that was read is TGTGCCAGTAGTGACAGGGGGCAAGGAGGCGATGAAAAA. It is translated as CASSDRGQGGDEK. The whole CDR3 reads CASSDRGQGGDEKLFF.

As concerns this clone: The CDR3 end is not reached by the read, which stops 3 residues before it; the germline J gene fills it in. This chain connects TRBV12-3 or TRBV12-4 to TRBJ1-2; weak D call: TRBD1 (5 bases). The CDR3 loop spans 13 amino acids. V was cut by 1 base and J by 4 bases, with 7 bases left in between. The covered CDR3 bases are TGTGCCAGCAGTTTAGGACAGACCTATGGC. Amino acids: CASSLGQTYG. The entire CDR3 sequence reads CASSLGQTYGYTF.

Comments on this clone: The sequenced fragment ends 3 residues before the CDR3 boundary, so the rest is inferred from the germline J gene. This chain joins TRBV20-1 and TRBJ2-1, with a weak D call TRBD2 (6 bases). The CDR3 is 13 amino acids. CDR1 and CDR2 (germline): DFQATT, SNEGSKA (reference sequence). Trimming removed 4 bases from V and 6 bases from J, with 13 bases in between. The CDR3 spells CSANQRVTNEQFF. CDR3 DNA (partial): TGCAGTGCTAACCAGCGGGTTACCAATGAG.

As to this clone: The read finishes 3 residues shy of the CDR3 end, and the germline J gene is used to complete it. The chain employs TRBV5-1 and TRBJ2-1; D is uncertain. The CDR3 runs 16 residues. Germline CDR1 and CDR2: SGHRS and YFSETQ. V was shortened by 0 bases and J by 6 bases, with 16 bases between the two germline ends. The DNA read from the CDR3 is TGCGCCAGCAGCTTGGCCGATCACCCGAAGGTCAATGAG. It is translated as CASSLADHPKVNE. The full CDR3 protein is CASSLADHPKVNEQFF.

In the case of this clone: The read halts 3 residues ahead of the CDR3 end, with the missing end drawn from the germline J gene. The chain links TRBV20-1 to TRBJ2-1; 9 positions match TRBD2. Germline V gene data show CDR1 as DFQATT and CDR2 as SNEGSKA (reference sequence). V gave up 5 bases and J gave up 0 bases; unmatched junction bases: 5. The CDR3 is made up of 15 amino acids. Incomplete CDR3 DNA: TGCAGTGCTTCCAGCGGGAGGTTCTCCTACAATGAG. This encodes CSASSGRFSYNE. The entire CDR3 reads CSASSGRFSYNEQFF.

To note about this clone: Read data end 3 residues before the CDR3 end; the end is taken from the germline J gene. This sequence joins TRBV4-1 and TRBJ2-5, with 11 bases identical to TRBD2. J gave up 1 base and V 4 bases, and 5 bases lay outside the gene matches. The CDR3 consists of 16 residues. Germline V gene lookup returns CDR1 MGHRA and CDR2 YSYEKL. Incomplete CDR3 DNA: TGCGCCAGCAGCCTGCGACTAGCGGGGCTCCAAGAGACC. Translating gives CASSLRLAGLQET. The whole CDR3 protein reads CASSLRLAGLQETQYF.

As regards this clone: Coverage ceases 3 residues before the CDR3 finishes, and the germline J gene fills in the end. V and J are TRBV19 and TRBJ1-6; 7 bases line up with TRBD1. This CDR3 spans 15 amino acids. Per the germline V gene, CDR1 is LNHDA and CDR2 is SQIVND (reference sequence). V lost 3 bases, J lost 8 bases, and 7 bases stayed unmatched. CDR3 DNA (partial): TGTGCCAGTAGTATTATAGGACAGGTTTATTCACCC. It translates to CASSIIGQVYSP. The complete CDR3 sequence is CASSIIGQVYSPLHF.

Concerning this clone: Read data end 3 residues before the CDR3 end; the end is taken from the germline J gene. The V gene is TRBV6-2 or TRBV6-3, the J gene TRBJ2-5, with 7 bases aligning to TRBD1. Germline V gene lookup returns CDR1 MNHEY and CDR2 SVGEGT. The trim removed 5 bases at V and 0 bases at J, leaving 3 bases unmatched. The CDR3 totals 14 residues. CDR3 amino acids: CASSATGNQETQYF. The part of the CDR3 DNA that was read is TGTGCCAGCAGTGCGACAGGGAACCAAGAGACC.

A word on this clone: The read terminates 3 residues ahead of where the CDR3 ends, so the germline J gene completes it. The chain joins TRBV7-2 to TRBJ2-3; 12 nucleotides line up with TRBD2. From germline, CDR1 is SGHTA and CDR2 FQGNSA. The CDR3 sequence is 15 residues long. Unmatched junction bases numbered 2, after V lost 6 bases and J lost 1 base. The sequenced CDR3 bases are TGTGCCAGCAGGCGACTAGCGGGGGGCACAGATACG. Translated, it gives CASRRLAGGTDT. The whole CDR3 is CASRRLAGGTDTQYF.